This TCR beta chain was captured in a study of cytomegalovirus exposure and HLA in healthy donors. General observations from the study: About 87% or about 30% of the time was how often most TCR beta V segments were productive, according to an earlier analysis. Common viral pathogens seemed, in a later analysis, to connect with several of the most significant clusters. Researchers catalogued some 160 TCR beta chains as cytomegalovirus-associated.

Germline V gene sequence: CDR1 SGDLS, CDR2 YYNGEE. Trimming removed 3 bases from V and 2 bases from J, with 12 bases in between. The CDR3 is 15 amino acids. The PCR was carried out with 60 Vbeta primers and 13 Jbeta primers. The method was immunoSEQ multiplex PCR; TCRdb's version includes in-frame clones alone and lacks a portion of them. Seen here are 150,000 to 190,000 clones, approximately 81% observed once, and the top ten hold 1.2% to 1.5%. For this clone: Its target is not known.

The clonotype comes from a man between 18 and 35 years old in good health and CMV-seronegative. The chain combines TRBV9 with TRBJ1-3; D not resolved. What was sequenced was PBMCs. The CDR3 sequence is CASSETRETGNTIYF. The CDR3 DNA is TGTGCCAGCAGCGAAACTCGGGAAACTGGAAACACCATATATTTT.